This record looks at one T cell receptor beta chain sequence and its context. It lacks a known antigen. No base qualities exist here, and no much larger clone lies one base off it. TCRbeta CDR3 regions were amplified from genomic DNA by means of the immunoSEQ Assay, a bias-controlled multiplex PCR. From the authors' description of their analysis: The number of nucleated cells in each sample was estimated by amplification of reference gene primers within the assay. To quantify the absolute abundance of each unique TCRbeta CDR3 rearrangement, sequence reads were collapsed and filtered. Productive Simpson clonality was computed per sample as the square root of Simpson's diversity index over productive rearrangements. The immuneACCESS repertoire file appears here via TCRdb, limited to in-frame rearrangements. These files lack a portion of the clones; in checked studies, under half of the deficit traces to unresolved V genes, and the cause of the others is not known. V, J and clone size are those of that table, while D and trimming were read from the DNA. The sample table records over 350,000 clones; about 90% of these occur just once. The ten biggest clones cover about 2% of the sample.

The data were obtained in a study of blood T cell repertoires in COVID-19 (dated by TCRdb to 2018 to 2020). With regard to the full study: Samples covering the acute and convalescent phases of COVID-19 were provided by collaborators in the United States, Italy and Spain. The prospective study material was composed of cDNA or gDNA derived from T cells, B-cell-depleted T cells, or PBMCs. Deeply sampled blood TCRbeta repertoires from subjects exposed to, actively infected with, or recovered from COVID-19 were included in the dataset. A freely available public database, intended as a resource for researchers studying the immune response to SARS-CoV-2, is where the repertoires were released. The samples were drawn from the first 160 participants of the ongoing ImmuneRACE study and from 1,254 subjects provided by 6 global collaborators. Sample metadata almost always included a de-identified subject ID, COVID-19 status, age in years and sex. Where available, HLA class I and class II types were taken from metadata supplied by the sample provider and were not determined by assay-based typing. Beyond this particular receptor, the publication reports: The quantity of clinical and demographic metadata differed by source and by participant and was supplied without curation.

Enrolling through a virtual design, the prospective study's participants ranged in age from about 18 to 100 years and lived across 24 United States geographic areas. In the prospective study, cohorts were assigned on the basis of participant-reported clinical history obtained from a screening survey and a study questionnaire. Mobile phlebotomists in the prospective study collected whole blood, serum and a nasopharyngeal or oropharyngeal swab from every participant. Additional blood draws and questionnaires over an approximately two-month period could optionally be provided by prospective study participants. Prospective study blood samples were shipped either frozen or at room temperature before DNA extraction. V and J are truncated by 6 bases and 8 bases respectively, leaving an intervening sequence of 23 bases. The germline V gene supplies CDR1 SGHRS and CDR2 YFSETQ. The CDR3 holds 16 amino acids from the cysteine to the phenylalanine. CDR3 DNA is the only sequence kept; it has 48 bases, read in frame from the first base.

The rearrangement joined TRBV5-1 to TRBJ1-4; tentative D gene TRBD1, with 6 bases matching. Sequencing input: PBMCs or T cells enriched from blood (not recorded which). The receptor was isolated from a woman under 30 with acute COVID-19. The nucleotide sequence is given as TGCGCCAGCAAGGGTCTGACAAGGGACATAGGAGAAAAACTGTTTTTT. The translation is CASKGLTRDIGEKLFF.